The 26 T cell receptor beta chains listed next were all sequenced from one sample in a study of OX40 agonist ivuxolimab in advanced cancers. TCRdb's table, derived via immunoSEQ multiplex PCR, lists solely in-frame clones and lacks some. The sample has tens of thousands of clones, roughly 87% seen once. Sequenced material: CD4+ or CD8+ T cells sorted from blood, taken in a trial of the OX40 agonist ivuxolimab. The receptors originated from an adult with an advanced solid tumor such as melanoma, head and neck, liver or kidney cancer.

This clone was seen a handful of times. The chain is built from TRBV7-9 and TRBJ1-5, with TRBD1 matching 9 bases. Per the germline V gene, CDR1 is SEHNR and CDR2 is FQNEAQ (reference sequence). The CDR3 is 14 amino acids. Trimming removed 3 bases from V and 5 bases from J; junction bases left unmatched: 2. The CDR3 loop is CASSLGTGYQPQHF. The CDR3 DNA sequence: TGTGCCAGCAGCTTGGGGACAGGGTATCAGCCCCAGCATTTT. The full variable domain, in which reference TRBV7-9 and TRBJ1-5 provide the parts outside the CDR3, is DTGVSQNPRHKITKRGQNVTFRCDPISEHNRLYWYRQTLGQGPEFLTYFQNEAQLEKSRLLSDRFSAERPKGSFSTLEIQRTEQGDSAMYLCASSLGTGYQPQHFGDGTRLSIL.

The rearrangement uses TRBV28 and TRBJ1-5; D not certain. Germline V gene sequence: CDR1 MDHEN, CDR2 SYDVKM. V was cut by 7 bases and J by 3 bases, with 10 bases left in between. The CDR3 loop spans 13 amino acids. The CDR3 loop is CASISVVNQPQHF. Here the CDR3 DNA reads TGTGCCAGCATCTCGGTTGTCAATCAGCCCCAGCATTTT.

V and J are TRBV28 and TRBJ1-4, with 7 bases lining up with TRBD1. CDR1 is MDHEN and CDR2 is SYDVKM in the germline V gene. CDR3 length: 15 amino acids. The V and J ends lost 6 bases and 7 bases, in that order; junction bases with no gene match: 11. In DNA form, the CDR3 reads TGTGCCAGCAGCCTACTAGACAGGGATGGTGAAAAACTGTTTTTT. As protein: CASSLLDRDGEKLFF.

The CDR3 spells CASSQNRRSNQPQHF. CDR3 DNA sequence: TGTGCCAGCAGTCAAAATAGACGGTCGAATCAGCCCCAGCATTTT. The V and J genes are TRBV6-5 and TRBJ1-5, with no clear D. V shed 5 bases and J shed 4 bases, with 15 bases lying between them. This CDR3 has 15 amino acids. Germline V CDR1 and CDR2: MNHEY, SVGAGI.

This chain connects TRBV11-2 to TRBJ2-1, with 8 nucleotides matching TRBD2. V gave up 5 bases and J gave up 6 bases; unmatched junction bases: 9. Germline V gene sequence: CDR1 SGHAT, CDR2 FQNNGV. This CDR3 region has 15 residues. The CDR3 reads CASSQDQGTSNEQFF. DNA of the CDR3: TGTGCCAGCAGCCAAGATCAGGGGACTAGCAATGAGCAGTTCTTC.

The chain combines TRBV11-2 with TRBJ1-5, with D possibly TRBD1 on 5 matching bases. The V gene lost 1 base and the J gene lost 4 bases, with 5 bases spanning the gap. CDR1 is SGHAT and CDR2 is FQNNGV in the germline V gene. This CDR3 spans 13 amino acids. The CDR3 loop is CASSLAGNQPQHF. The CDR3 nucleotides are TGTGCCAGCAGCTTAGCAGGGAATCAGCCCCAGCATTTT.

The chain links TRBV5-1 to TRBJ2-5; 13 positions agree with TRBD2. Germline trimming cut 4 bases from V and 7 bases from J; bases unmatched to any gene: 16. The germline CDR1 and CDR2 sequences are SGHRS and YFSETQ. The CDR3 sequence is 18 residues long. CDR3 bases: TGCGCCAGCAGCCTGGATCCCCGACTAGCGGGGGGTTCTCGGACCCAGTACTTC. Its translation: CASSLDPRLAGGSRTQYF. The whole variable domain, filled in from reference TRBV5-1 and TRBJ2-5, reads KAGVTQTPRYLIKTRGQQVTLSCSPISGHRSVSWYQQTPGQGLQFLFEYFSETQRNKGNFPGRFSGRQFSNSRSEMNVSTLELGDSALYLCASSLDPRLAGGSRTQYFGPGTRLLVL.

This rearrangement joins TRBV13 to TRBJ2-7; D gene unclear. The length of the CDR3 is 12 residues. V gave up 8 bases and J gave up 4 bases, with 12 bases separating them. Germline assignment: CDR1 PRHDT and CDR2 FYEKMQ (reference sequence). DNA of the CDR3: TGTGCCAGCGCGTCCCAACCGTACGAGCAGTACTTC. It yields the protein CASASQPYEQYF.

V and J are TRBV5-8 and TRBJ1-6; no definite D call. CDR1 is SGHTS and CDR2 is YDEGEE in the germline V gene. V was trimmed by 2 bases and J by 9 bases, leaving 12 bases between them. This CDR3 has 14 residues. CDR3 residues: CASSFGSHGSPLHF. DNA of the CDR3: TGTGCCAGCAGCTTTGGGTCCCATGGTTCACCCCTCCACTTT.

The rearrangement links TRBV4-2 to TRBJ1-1; D remains ambiguous. V was cut by 4 bases and J by 0 bases, with 6 bases left in between. The CDR3 extends over 13 amino acids. Germline values: CDR1 LGHNA, CDR2 YNFKEQ. CDR3 sequence reads: CASSRSMNTEAFF. CDR3 DNA: TGTGCCAGCAGCCGATCCATGAACACTGAAGCTTTCTTT.

This clone was seen more than once but under ten times. The chain employs TRBV11-2 and TRBJ2-1, with D perhaps TRBD2 (6 bases). V was clipped by 1 base and J by 0 bases, with 13 bases between them. This CDR3 spans 17 amino acids. Germline-derived CDR1 and CDR2 are SGHAT and FQNNGV. The CDR3 DNA sequence: TGTGCCAGCAGCTTAGGAAGCGGGCTCAGCTCCTACAATGAGCAGTTCTTC. Its translation is CASSLGSGLSSYNEQFF.

The rearrangement joins TRBV6-6 to TRBJ2-1, with D possibly being TRBD2 (5 bases). Per germline, CDR1 MNHNY and CDR2 SVGAGI (reference sequence). Trimming cost V 7 bases and J 2 bases, with 12 bases left between them. The CDR3 contains 14 residues. Here the CDR3 DNA reads TGTGCCAGCACGGGCGGGTTCGCCTACAATGAGCAGTTCTTC. Translation gives CASTGGFAYNEQFF.

The chain couples TRBV7-9 to TRBJ2-3; 9 bases align to TRBD2. Germline CDR1 is SEHNR and CDR2 is FQNEAQ (reference sequence). CDR3 length: 17 residues. V lost 5 bases, J lost 1 base, and 10 bases stayed unmatched. CDR3 sequence: CASSQEEAGGRTDTQYF. CDR3 DNA: TGTGCCAGCAGCCAAGAAGAAGCGGGGGGTCGCACAGATACGCAGTATTTT. The variable domain in full, completed from reference TRBV7-9 and TRBJ2-3, reads DTGVSQNPRHKITKRGQNVTFRCDPISEHNRLYWYRQTLGQGPEFLTYFQNEAQLEKSRLLSDRFSAERPKGSFSTLEIQRTEQGDSAMYLCASSQEEAGGRTDTQYFGPGTRLTVL.

This clone was seen more than once but under ten times. The V and J genes are TRBV2 and TRBJ2-3; 7 nucleotides align to TRBD2. CDR3 length equals 15 residues. The V and J ends lost 5 bases and 8 bases, in that order; junction bases with no gene match: 13. CDR1 SNHLY and CDR2 FYNNEI come from the germline V gene. The CDR3 DNA follows: TGTGCCAGCAGTCTCTCTGCGGGGGACTCGGGTACGCAGTATTTT. It yields the protein CASSLSAGDSGTQYF.

The V gene is TRBV29-1, the J gene TRBJ2-4; 7 nucleotides match TRBD1. Germline CDR1 reads SQVTM; CDR2 reads ANQGSEA. J was trimmed by 6 bases and V by 4 bases; bases with no gene match: 9. CDR3 length equals 14 residues. This CDR3 is CSVVPGQALNIQYF. CDR3 in DNA: TGCAGCGTTGTCCCTGGACAGGCCCTAAACATTCAGTACTTC.

The rearrangement links TRBV9 to TRBJ2-7; D might be TRBD2 (6 bases). Trimming took off 4 bases at V and 0 bases at J, with 11 bases between the two ends. Germline loops: CDR1 SGDLS, CDR2 YYNGEE. The CDR3 is made up of 14 amino acids. DNA of the CDR3: TGTGCCAGCAGCCCCCGGGACTTCTCCTACGAGCAGTACTTC. Translating gives CASSPRDFSYEQYF.

This clone was counted only a few times. The J gene is TRBJ2-3, the V gene TRBV5-1; tentative D call: TRBD1 (6 bases). The CDR3 is 19 residues long. Trimming left V 6 bases short and J 2 bases short, with 28 bases between. Germline V gives CDR1 SGHRS, CDR2 YFSETQ. CDR3: CASKDDKTRTGLITDTQYF. In DNA, the CDR3 is TGCGCCAGCAAAGACGACAAAACTCGAACAGGGCTAATCACAGATACGCAGTATTTT.

The gene calls are TRBV6-1 and TRBJ2-1; 9 bases fit TRBD2. Unmatched junction bases numbered 2, after V lost 3 bases and J lost 8 bases. CDR1 and CDR2 from the germline V gene are MNHNS and SASEGT. This CDR3 has 13 amino acids. The CDR3 sequence is CASSDSGGYEQFF. The CDR3 region has the DNA TGTGCCAGCAGTGACAGCGGGGGGTATGAGCAGTTCTTC.

In this sample, this clone turned up a few times. The rearrangement joins TRBV6-4 to TRBJ2-2; D perhaps matches TRBD1 (6 bases). V was pared by 3 bases and J by 5 bases, with 10 bases between. CDR1 is MRHNA, CDR2 SNTAGT, per germline. The CDR3 spans 14 residues. The CDR3 nucleotides are TGTGCCAGCAGTGAGAGACAGGAGACCGGGGAGCTGTTTTTT. Translation: CASSERQETGELFF.

The V gene is TRBV9, the J gene TRBJ1-2; D uncertain. Germline V gene lookup returns CDR1 SGDLS and CDR2 YYNGEE. The CDR3 covers 14 residues. V was trimmed by 3 bases and J by 2 bases, leaving 11 bases between them. The CDR3 sequence: CASSAGPPNYGYTF. Written as DNA, the CDR3 is TGTGCCAGCAGCGCCGGACCGCCGAACTATGGCTACACCTTC.

About this clone: At the DNA level, this CDR3 is encoded by other sequences in the same sample as well. The genes are TRBV7-2 and TRBJ1-2; the D is unclear. The V end lost 5 bases, the J end lost 2 bases, and 9 bases lay between the germline ends. The germline gives CDR1 SGHTA, CDR2 FQGNSA. There are 13 residues in the CDR3. The CDR3 loop reads CASSPGANYGYTF. The CDR3 nucleotides read TGTGCCAGCAGCCCCGGAGCCAACTATGGCTACACCTTC.

The V and J genes are TRBV7-9 and TRBJ2-1; D is tentatively TRBD1 or TRBD2 (8 bases each). Germline V gene sequence: CDR1 SEHNR, CDR2 FQNEAQ (reference sequence). CDR3 length: 16 amino acids. Trimming cost V 6 bases and J 6 bases, with 21 bases left between them. CDR3 region: CASSSPGGGRSNEQFF. DNA of the CDR3: TGTGCCAGCAGTTCCCCAGGGGGCGGGAGGTCCAATGAGCAGTTCTTC.

The genes are TRBV5-1 and TRBJ2-5; weak D call: TRBD1 (5 bases). Germline V gives CDR1 SGHRS, CDR2 YFSETQ. This CDR3 spans 13 amino acids. Deletions cut 4 bases from V and 0 bases from J, with 7 bases between. CDR3 nucleotide sequence: TGCGCCAGCAGCCTAGGGGACCAAGAGACCCAGTACTTC. As protein: CASSLGDQETQYF.

The chain uses TRBV25-1 and TRBJ1-5, with D possibly being TRBD1 (5 bases). The CDR3 consists of 13 residues. The V end lost 4 bases, the J end lost 4 bases, and 8 bases lay between the germline ends. In germline, CDR1 is MGHDK, CDR2 SYGVNS. The CDR3 DNA reads as TGTGCCAGCAGTGGGCCAGGGAATCAGCCCCAGCATTTT. This translates into CASSGPGNQPQHF.

The gene calls are TRBV19 and TRBJ2-5; TRBD1 matches at 12 bases. V lost 4 bases, J lost 4 bases, and 4 bases stayed unmatched. The germline CDR1 and CDR2 sequences are LNHDA and SQIVND (reference sequence). This CDR3 has 15 residues. The CDR3 sequence is CASSTGTGGLETQYF. The CDR3 bases are TGTGCCAGTAGTACAGGGACAGGGGGCTTAGAGACCCAGTACTTC.

This rearrangement joins TRBV7-3 to TRBJ1-6, with 7 nucleotides matching TRBD1. V gave up 1 base and J gave up 10 bases; unmatched junction bases: 10. The CDR3 contains 16 residues. Germline V CDR1 and CDR2: SGHTA, FQGTGA. CDR3 sequence: CASSLIAGDRDSPLHF. The CDR3 DNA sequence: TGTGCCAGCAGCTTAATCGCTGGTGACAGGGACTCACCCCTCCACTTT.